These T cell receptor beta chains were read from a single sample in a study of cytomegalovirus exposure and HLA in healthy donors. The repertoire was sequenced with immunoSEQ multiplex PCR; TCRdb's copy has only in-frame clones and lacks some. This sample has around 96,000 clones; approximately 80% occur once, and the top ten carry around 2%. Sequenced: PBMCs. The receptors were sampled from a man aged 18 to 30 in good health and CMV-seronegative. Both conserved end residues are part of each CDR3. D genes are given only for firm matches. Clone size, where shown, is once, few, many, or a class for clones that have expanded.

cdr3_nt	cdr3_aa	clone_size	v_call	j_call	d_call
TGTGCCATCAGGACAGGGGGGGTCTACGAGCAGTACTTC	CAIRTGGVYEQYF	NA	TRBV10-3	TRBJ2-7	TRBD1
TGTGCCAGCAGTGTTGGGCGGGCCGCTAGCTCCTACGAGCAGTACTTC	CASSVGRAASSYEQYF	NA	TRBV2	TRBJ2-7	NA
TGTGCCAGCAGCGTCCAGGGTCGAGAGACCCAGTACTTC	CASSVQGRETQYF	NA	TRBV11-3	TRBJ2-5	NA
TGCGCCAGCAGCCAAGGGGACAGGGACACCGGGGAGCTGTTTTTT	CASSQGDRDTGELFF	NA	TRBV4-1	TRBJ2-2	TRBD1
TGTGCCAGCAGTTTCTCCGAGACAGCCAATCAGCCCCAGCATTTT	CASSFSETANQPQHF	NA	TRBV6-5	TRBJ1-5	NA
TGTGCCAGCAGCCAAGTTCTGGAAGGGGGAGAGACCCAGTACTTC	CASSQVLEGGETQYF	NA	TRBV14	TRBJ2-5	NA
TGTGCCAGCAGTGAAGCGCGACATAATAGCAATCAGCCCCAGCATTTT	CASSEARHNSNQPQHF	NA	TRBV6-1	TRBJ1-5	NA
TGTGCCAGCAGTATTACAGGGGGGGTCTATGGCTACACCTTC	CASSITGGVYGYTF	NA	TRBV2	TRBJ1-2	TRBD1
TGTGCTAGTGGTCCCCGCGGGGGTATGGCCAAAAACATTCAGTACTTC	CASGPRGGMAKNIQYF	few	TRBV12-5	TRBJ2-4	TRBD2
TGTGCCAGCAGCTTAGGGACAGCGATGCGAGCTTTCTTT	CASSLGTAMRAFF	few	TRBV7-8	TRBJ1-1	NA
TGTGCCAGCAGCAAGGGAAGGAGACAGGGGGCGTATGAGCAGTACTTC	CASSKGRRQGAYEQYF	NA	TRBV5-6	TRBJ2-7	TRBD1
TGCGCCAGCAGCTCGGGGACTAGTGATACGCAGTATTTT	CASSSGTSDTQYF	NA	TRBV5-1	TRBJ2-3	TRBD2
TGTGCCATCGGTGTATCCGGGACTGGAAGCACAGATACGCAGTATTTT	CAIGVSGTGSTDTQYF	NA	TRBV10-3	TRBJ2-3	NA
TGTTCCAGCAGCTTATTCGGGACAGACTCCTACGAGCAGTACTTC	CSSSLFGTDSYEQYF	NA	TRBV7-9	TRBJ2-7	TRBD1
TGTGCCAGCAGTTCCTCCGTTCCTGGAAACACCATATATTTT	CASSSSVPGNTIYF	NA	TRBV6-5	TRBJ1-3	NA
TGTGCCAGCAGTCGGGACAGGTCCTCCTACGAGCAGTACTTC	CASSRDRSSYEQYF	NA	TRBV6-1	TRBJ2-7	TRBD1
TGCGCCAGCAGCTTGAGTGGGGGCGCGGAAGGAAAACTGTTTTTT	CASSLSGGAEGKLFF	once	TRBV5-1	TRBJ1-4	NA
TGTGCCAGCAGTCTACCGGGACAGGGCCCCTACGAGCAGTACTTC	CASSLPGQGPYEQYF	NA	TRBV25-1	TRBJ2-7	TRBD1
TGTGCCAGCAGCCTCCGAGAGCGGGGGGCTGATAATGAGCAGTTCTTC	CASSLRERGADNEQFF	NA	TRBV27	TRBJ2-1	TRBD2
TGTGCCAGCAGTCCGACAGCGAATTCATTATACGAGCAGTACTTC	CASSPTANSLYEQYF	NA	TRBV6-6	TRBJ2-7	NA
TGTGCCAGCAGTTCCGGGACAGGGGCCCTCTATGGCTACACCTTC	CASSSGTGALYGYTF	NA	TRBV6-5	TRBJ1-2	TRBD1
TGTGCCAGCAGCTTAGGACAGGGGTACCAAGAGACCCAGTACTTC	CASSLGQGYQETQYF	NA	TRBV7-2	TRBJ2-5	TRBD1
TGTGCCAGCTCACTTAACCGGGACATTTCTCCTGAAGCTTTCTTT	CASSLNRDISPEAFF	NA	TRBV18	TRBJ1-1	NA
TGTGCCAGCAGCCTAGGCGGGAGATCCCCTGGAAACACCATATATTTT	CASSLGGRSPGNTIYF	NA	TRBV7-8	TRBJ1-3	NA
TGTGCCAGCAGTTACCCGGGGACAGGGAACGAGCAGTACTTC	CASSYPGTGNEQYF	NA	TRBV6-6	TRBJ2-7	TRBD1
TGTGCCAGCAGTTGGGACAGCGAGCAGTACTTC	CASSWDSEQYF	few	TRBV2	TRBJ2-7	TRBD1
TGCGCCAGCAGCCAAGCCCCGGGACAGGGGAGGGGCTACACCTTC	CASSQAPGQGRGYTF	NA	TRBV4-1	TRBJ1-2	TRBD1
TGTGCCAGCAGCCGCGTGGGCGGGACTACCTACGAGCAGTACTTC	CASSRVGGTTYEQYF	few	TRBV27	TRBJ2-7	TRBD2
TGTGCCAGCAGCGCCGGGACTGCCAATGGGCAGTTCTTC	CASSAGTANGQFF	NA	TRBV5-8	TRBJ2-1	NA
TGCGCCAGCAGCCAAGATCCCGGGGGAATAGGTAATGAAAAACTGTTTTTT	CASSQDPGGIGNEKLFF	NA	TRBV4-1	TRBJ1-4	NA
TGCGCCAGCAGTGAGCCGACAGGGGCAAGTGTGTCTGAAGCTTTCTTT	CASSEPTGASVSEAFF	NA	TRBV10-2	TRBJ1-1	TRBD1
TGTGCCAGCAGTTTAGCGGGGGGGGCTGGGGCCAACGTCCTGACTTTC	CASSLAGGAGANVLTF	once	TRBV6-5	TRBJ2-6	TRBD2
TGTGCCAGCAGGGGGACAGTGAACACTGAAGCTTTCTTT	CASRGTVNTEAFF	NA	TRBV6-6	TRBJ1-1	TRBD1